Shown below are 18 T cell receptor beta chains from a single sample sequenced in a study of T cell repertoires in cytomegalovirus infection. MiXCR, run by TCRdb on the reads, gives a single entry per CDR3 protein. This repertoire shows some 590,000 distinct CDR3 sequences, 40% found once; its top ten account for about half. These receptors are not linked to any known antigen. Material: cultured PBMCs, obtained from culture after CMV antigen stimulation. These receptors were collected from a human donor in good health (CMV status not recorded). Some clones in this sample may be carry-over from other donors' samples.

The chain has TRBV7-2 and TRBJ1-1; tentative D call: TRBD1 (5 bases). The CDR3 covers 13 residues. Trimming removed 3 bases at V and 7 bases at J, with 12 bases between. Germline V gene lookup returns CDR1 SGHTA and CDR2 FQGNSA. CDR3 protein: CASSFGGYGEAFF. CDR3 DNA sequence: TGTGCCAGCAGCTTTGGGGGGTACGGTGAAGCTTTCTTT.

This clonotype was seen a handful of times. The V and J genes are TRBV5-6 and TRBJ2-3; D not certain. Deletions cut 0 bases from V and 4 bases from J, with 15 bases between. The CDR3 is made up of 16 amino acids. CDR1 SGHDT and CDR2 YYEEEE come from the germline V gene. DNA for the CDR3: TGTGCCAGCAGCTTGGACGCCGGGTGGGAATCAGATACGCAGTATTTT. It specifies CASSLDAGWESDTQYF.

The chain joins TRBV20-1 to TRBJ1-1; D not resolved. The CDR3 is 15 amino acids. Trimming took off 0 bases at V and 1 base at J, with 12 bases between the two ends. Per germline, CDR1 DFQATT and CDR2 SNEGSKA (reference sequence). Here the CDR3 DNA reads TGCAGTGCTAGAGATACGATAAAGGCGAACACTGAAGCTTTCTTT. Protein: CSARDTIKANTEAFF.

This chain joins TRBV7-8 and TRBJ2-7, with 12 bases that match TRBD2. Germline CDR1 is SGHVS and CDR2 is FQNEAQ. Trimming cost V 5 bases and J 2 bases; bases outside gene matches: 10. This CDR3 has 17 amino acids. The CDR3 protein is CASSHKGTSGRTYEQYF. As DNA, the CDR3 is TGTGCCAGCAGCCACAAAGGGACTAGCGGGCGGACCTACGAGCAGTACTTC.

A few counts support this clonotype. The chain employs TRBV7-2 and TRBJ1-2; TRBD1 matches at 7 bases. CDR3 length equals 15 residues. Germline V gene sequence: CDR1 SGHTA, CDR2 FQGNSA. Trimming took 5 bases from V and 2 from J; bases not matched to a gene: 8. CDR3 amino acids: CASSQGGQPNYGYTF. CDR3 nucleotide sequence: TGTGCCAGCAGCCAAGGGGGACAGCCAAACTATGGCTACACCTTC.

J is TRBJ2-5 and V is TRBV7-8; D might be TRBD2 (6 bases). V lost 6 bases, J lost 2 bases, and 25 bases lay in between. Germline lookup yields CDR1 SGHVS and CDR2 FQNEAQ. This CDR3 is 18 amino acids long. The CDR3 sequence is CASSLPSIRLAFQETQYF. CDR3 sequence (DNA): TGTGCCAGCAGTCTTCCCTCCATTCGGCTAGCGTTTCAAGAGACCCAGTACTTC.

The V and J genes are TRBV3-1 and TRBJ1-1, with unresolved D. This CDR3 comprises 18 residues. Germline lookup yields CDR1 LGHDT and CDR2 YNNKEL (reference sequence). V lost 1 base, J lost 1 base, and 19 bases lay in between. The CDR3 protein is CASSQVPVLSLWNTEAFF. As DNA, the CDR3 is TGTGCCAGCAGCCAAGTTCCGGTCCTTAGTCTTTGGAACACTGAAGCTTTCTTT. Looking up the rest from reference TRBV3-1 and TRBJ1-1 gives the full variable domain: DTAVSQTPKYLVTQMGNDKSIKCEQNLGHDTMYWYKQDSKKFLKIMFSYNNKELIINETVPNRFSPKSPDKAHLNLHINSLELGDSAVYFCASSQVPVLSLWNTEAFFGQGTRLTVV.

The CDR3 region is CASSSLRWSDRGNNEQFF. In DNA, the CDR3 is TGTGCCAGCAGCTCCCTAAGATGGTCGGACAGGGGAAACAATGAGCAGTTCTTC. J is TRBJ2-1 and V is TRBV7-2; 9 positions match TRBD1. V lost 4 bases and J lost 5; bases outside the gene matches: 15. The CDR3 has 18 residues. The germline gives CDR1 SGHTA, CDR2 FQGNSA.

This clonotype was detected only a few times. J is TRBJ1-1 and V is TRBV19; D uncertain. Germline V lookup: CDR1 LNHDA, CDR2 SQIVND (reference sequence). Trimming took off 6 bases at V and 4 bases at J, with 15 bases between the two ends. This CDR3 spans 14 amino acids. This CDR3 reads CASRPTRISTEAFF. In DNA form, the CDR3 reads TGTGCCAGTAGGCCGACTCGGATATCCACTGAAGCTTTCTTT.

A single count supports this clonotype. The chain combines TRBV4-1 with TRBJ2-3; a possible D gene is TRBD1 (5 bases). This CDR3 is 15 amino acids long. V was trimmed by 6 bases and J by 0 bases, leaving 13 bases between them. Germline CDR1 is MGHRA and CDR2 is YSYEKL. The CDR3 DNA reads as TGCGCCAGCAGACCAATAGGGGTGAGCACAGATACGCAGTATTTT. This encodes CASRPIGVSTDTQYF.

This chain uses TRBV5-4 with TRBJ2-6; possible D gene TRBD2, 6 bases. The CDR3 has 16 residues. Trimming removed 5 bases from V and 1 base from J, with 13 bases in between. Germline CDR1 and CDR2: SGHNT and YYREEE (reference sequence). CDR3 loop: CASSSAGGSGANVLTF. CDR3 coding DNA: TGTGCCAGCAGTTCCGCCGGGGGTTCTGGGGCCAACGTCCTGACTTTC.

The rearrangement uses TRBV28 and TRBJ2-6; maybe TRBD2 (7 bases). This CDR3 has 18 residues. Germline CDR1 is MDHEN and CDR2 is SYDVKM. V was cut by 5 bases and J by 0 bases, with 17 bases left in between. This CDR3 reads CASSPGGPSVSGANVLTF. CDR3 coding DNA: TGTGCCAGCAGTCCCGGGGGGCCCTCAGTCTCTGGGGCCAACGTCCTGACTTTC.

The chain employs TRBV7-2 and TRBJ2-7; D may be TRBD1 (5 bases). V was pared by 5 bases and J by 2 bases, with 13 bases between. The CDR3 sequence is 14 residues long. The germline V gene has CDR1 SGHTA and CDR2 FQGNSA. CDR3 protein: CASSSDRYAYEQYF. CDR3 sequence (DNA): TGTGCCAGCAGCAGCGACAGATATGCCTACGAGCAGTACTTC.

Ten or more counts support this clonotype. The chain recombines TRBV7-9 with TRBJ2-1; a weak D match, TRBD2 (7 bases). CDR3 size: 14 residues. Trimming stripped 4 bases from V and 7 bases from J, with 14 bases between. Germline V gives CDR1 SEHNR, CDR2 FQNEAQ (reference sequence). CDR3 in DNA: TGTGCCAGCAGCTCAGAGCGGGACACTAATGAGCAGTTCTTC. Its protein product is CASSSERDTNEQFF.

J is TRBJ2-2 and V is TRBV7-8; tentatively, D is TRBD2 (6 bases). Germline values: CDR1 SGHVS, CDR2 FQNEAQ. This CDR3 is built from 12 residues. Trimming took 5 bases from V and 9 from J, leaving 10 bases between them. The CDR3 nucleotides are TGTGCCAGCAGCCCCACTAGCTGGGAGCTGTTTTTT. Its protein product is CASSPTSWELFF.

CDR3 protein: CASSLRRGPLPQHF. DNA of the CDR3: TGTGCCAGCAGCCTTAGACGCGGCCCTCTGCCCCAGCATTTT. J is TRBJ1-5 and V is TRBV5-6; D unresolved. The CDR3 loop spans 14 amino acids. CDR1 SGHDT and CDR2 YYEEEE come from the germline V gene. V was pared by 4 bases and J by 9 bases, with 17 bases between.

This sequence joins TRBV2 and TRBJ1-1; TRBD1 matches at 7 bases. The CDR3 runs 14 residues. Germline V gene sequence: CDR1 SNHLY, CDR2 FYNNEI. V trimming: 8 bases; J trimming: 3 bases; junction bases outside the gene matches: 9. The chain's CDR3 is CASGRQGADTEAFF. In DNA, the CDR3 is TGTGCCAGCGGCCGACAGGGAGCGGACACTGAAGCTTTCTTT.

The CDR3 spells CASSSGQVRGYGYTF. The DNA for the CDR3 is TGTGCCAGCAGTTCGGGACAGGTGAGGGGTTATGGCTACACCTTC. The chain employs TRBV12-3 or TRBV12-4 and TRBJ1-2, with TRBD1 matching over 8 bases. After removal of 4 bases from V and 5 bases from J, the junction contained 9 bases not matched to a gene. CDR3 length: 15 residues.